These 29 T cell receptor beta chains share one sample of origin, sequenced in a study of T-cell reconstitution after alpha-beta-depleted transplantation in children. TCRbeta library preparation incorporated unique molecular identifiers. TCRdb fed the PCR reads into MiXCR, producing one record per CDR3 protein. Seen here are about 500,000 distinct CDR3 sequences, 10% to 12% observed once, and the top ten hold about 14%. Material: PBMCs, mostly from graft donor cells, obtained 180 days after TCRalphabeta/CD19-depleted stem cell transplant. The source of these receptors is a female patient aged 2-9 years who had a stem cell transplant for aplastic anemia, so the T cells may come from the graft donor.

The gene calls are TRBV5-1 and TRBJ2-5, with 13 bases fitting TRBD2. Germline CDR1 SGHRS, CDR2 YFSETQ. V shed 6 bases and J 5 bases; nucleotides not matched to a gene: 7. The CDR3 consists of 15 residues. CDR3 amino acids: CASKGLAGVLETQYF. The CDR3 nucleotides are TGCGCCAGCAAAGGACTAGCGGGAGTTTTGGAGACCCAGTACTTC.

This clonotype was picked up a small number of times. The chain combines TRBV7-9 with TRBJ2-2; D not certain. The V end lost 6 bases, the J end lost 3 bases, and 11 bases lay between the germline ends. Germline V gives CDR1 SEHNR, CDR2 FQNEAQ (reference sequence). The length of the CDR3 is 14 residues. CDR3 loop: CASSNYRDTGELFF. The DNA for the CDR3 is TGTGCCAGCAGTAACTACAGAGACACCGGGGAGCTGTTTTTT.

This clonotype was picked up a small number of times. This chain's CDR3 is CASSLKITGGSYEQYF. The DNA for the CDR3 is TGTGCCAGCAGCTTAAAGATTACAGGGGGATCCTACGAGCAGTACTTC. The chain recombines TRBV7-2 with TRBJ2-7; 8 bases match TRBD1. Trimming took 2 bases from V and 1 from J; bases not matched to a gene: 7. From germline, CDR1 is SGHTA and CDR2 FQGNSA. The CDR3 is 16 residues long. Full variable domain (rest looked up from reference TRBV7-2 and TRBJ2-7): GAGVSQSPSNKVTEKGKDVELRCDPISGHTALYWYRQSLGQGLEFLIYFQGNSAPDKSGLPSDRFSAERTGGSVSTLTIQRTQQEDSAVYLCASSLKITGGSYEQYFGPGTRLTVT.

This clonotype has a handful of counts. V is TRBV7-2 and J is TRBJ2-7; a possible D gene is TRBD2 (6 bases). The CDR3 consists of 14 residues. CDR1 and CDR2 from the germline V gene are SGHTA and FQGNSA. V was cut by 5 bases and J by 5 bases, with 16 bases left in between. The DNA of the CDR3 is TGTGCCAGCAGCCAACAAGCGGGCATCCACGAGCAGTACGTC. Protein product: CASSQQAGIHEQYV.

The V gene is TRBV6-1, the J gene TRBJ2-7; 8 bases align to TRBD2. The CDR3 is 15 amino acids. Trimming took 6 bases from V and 0 from J; bases not matched to a gene: 7. The V gene's germline CDR1 is MNHNS and CDR2 SASEGT. CDR3: CASRTGGADSYEQYF. CDR3 sequence (DNA): TGTGCCAGCAGGACGGGGGGGGCGGACTCCTACGAGCAGTACTTC.

The V call is TRBV4-3, the J call TRBJ1-2; D remains ambiguous. This CDR3 has 15 amino acids. V dropped 1 base and J dropped 4 bases, with 13 bases sitting between them. CDR1 and CDR2 (germline): LGHNA, YSLEER. The CDR3 DNA is TGCGCCAGCAGCCAAGTTTCCCAAGAGGGCTATGGCTACACCTTC. Translated, it gives CASSQVSQEGYGYTF.

This clonotype occurred many times. The chain couples TRBV4-3 to TRBJ2-1; TRBD1 matches at 8 bases. Germline CDR1 is LGHNA and CDR2 is YSLEER. The CDR3 has 17 amino acids. V lost 1 base to trimming and J lost 3 bases; unmatched junction nucleotides: 8. The CDR3 DNA follows: TGCGCCAGCAGCCAAGTTAAAACAGGGGGTTACTACAATGAGCAGTTCTTC. Protein: CASSQVKTGGYYNEQFF.

This clonotype has more than one count but fewer than ten. The V gene is TRBV24-1, the J gene TRBJ2-5; TRBD2 agrees at 7 bases. Losses at the gene ends were 1 base for V and 5 bases for J; bases not matched to a gene: 3. The germline CDR1 and CDR2 sequences are KGHDR and SFDVKD. The CDR3 is 14 amino acids. DNA of the CDR3: TGTGCCACCAGTGATTTAGGTAGCGGGGAGACCCAGTACTTC. Protein: CATSDLGSGETQYF.

This clonotype was recorded a few times. The V call is TRBV14, the J call TRBJ2-3, with 7 bases lining up with TRBD2. With V trimmed by 4 bases and J by 2 bases, 9 bases remained unmatched. This CDR3 spans 16 amino acids. CDR1 and CDR2 from the germline V gene are SGHDN and FVKESK. CDR3 sequence: CASSPVAGPLTDTQYF. The CDR3 DNA is TGTGCCAGCAGCCCGGTAGCGGGCCCGCTCACAGATACGCAGTATTTT. Full variable domain (remainder filled in from reference TRBV14 and TRBJ2-3): EAGVTQFPSHSVIEKGQTVTLRCDPISGHDNLYWYRRVMGKEIKFLLHFVKESKQDESGMPNNRFLAERTGGTYSTLKVQPAELEDSGVYFCASSPVAGPLTDTQYFGPGTRLTVL.

This chain joins TRBV28 and TRBJ2-7, with a weak D call TRBD1 (5 bases). Germline CDR1 and CDR2: MDHEN and SYDVKM. V gave up 6 bases and J gave up 0 bases, with 21 bases separating them. The CDR3 covers 17 residues. CDR3 in amino acids: CASSPPRTTPSSYEQYF. The CDR3 region has the DNA TGTGCCAGCAGCCCCCCAAGGACAACCCCGAGCTCCTACGAGCAGTACTTC. Full variable domain (missing parts from reference TRBV28 and TRBJ2-7): DVKVTQSSRYLVKRTGEKVFLECVQDMDHENMFWYRQDPGLGLRLIYFSYDVKMKEKGDIPEGYSVSREKKERFSLILESASTNQTSMYLCASSPPRTTPSSYEQYFGPGTRLTVT.

V and J are TRBV7-9 and TRBJ1-1; the D gene is possibly TRBD1 (6 bases). CDR1 is SEHNR and CDR2 is FQNEAQ in the germline V gene (reference sequence). Trimming took 2 bases from V and 6 from J, leaving 13 bases between them. The CDR3 runs to 14 residues. The CDR3 DNA reads as TGTGCCAGCAGCTTACGGGCAGGGGTGGCTGAAGCTTTCTTT. Its protein is CASSLRAGVAEAFF.

The gene calls are TRBV7-2 and TRBJ2-1; D is perhaps TRBD2 (6 bases). Germline values: CDR1 SGHTA, CDR2 FQGNSA. V lost 7 bases, J lost 7 bases, and 17 bases lay in between. The CDR3 covers 14 residues. This CDR3 is CASISVGGLNEQFF. The CDR3 nucleotides are TGTGCCAGCATCAGCGTGGGGGGTTTGAATGAGCAGTTCTTC.

This clonotype was counted at least ten times. The V and J genes are TRBV27 and TRBJ2-5, with TRBD2 matching 8 bases. The germline V gene has CDR1 MNHEY and CDR2 SMNVEV (reference sequence). After removal of 2 bases from V and 9 bases from J, the junction contained 14 bases not matched to a gene. This CDR3 is built from 16 residues. The DNA of the CDR3 is TGTGCCAGCAGTTTAAACCCCCTTAGCGGGATCGAGGCCCAGTACTTC. Its protein product is CASSLNPLSGIEAQYF.

About this clonotype itself: At one boundary the junction diverges from the germline segment, which might be a read error. The chain combines TRBV30 with TRBJ2-2; possible D gene TRBD2, 7 bases. CDR3 length equals 11 residues. The germline V gene has CDR1 GTSNPN and CDR2 SVGIG (reference sequence). CDR3 in amino acids: CAGRGTGELFF. The CDR3 coding sequence is TGTGCCGGGAGGGGGACCGGGGAGCTGTTTTTT. The full variable domain, its missing parts supplied by reference TRBV30 and TRBJ2-2, is SQTIHQWPATLVQPVGSPLSLECTVEGTSNPNLYWYRQAAGRGLQLLFYSVGIGQISSEVPQNLSASRPQDRQFILSSKKLLLSDSGFYLCAGRGTGELFFGEGSRLTVL.

The genes are TRBV7-2 and TRBJ2-1; perhaps TRBD1 as D (6 bases). V was shortened by 0 bases and J by 10 bases, with 19 bases between the two germline ends. Germline CDR1 and CDR2: SGHTA and FQGNSA. The CDR3 runs to 16 residues. The CDR3 coding sequence is TGTGCCAGCAGCTTAGCAGGTCCGAACTCTAGGGGGGAGCAGTTCTTC. Translating it yields CASSLAGPNSRGEQFF.

The chain uses TRBV19 and TRBJ2-2; possible D gene TRBD1, 5 bases. CDR1 and CDR2 from the germline V gene are LNHDA and SQIVND (reference sequence). The CDR3 runs 18 residues. Between the trimmed V and J ends, which lost 0 bases and 1 base, there was a span of 15 bases. The CDR3 region has the DNA TGTGCCAGTAGTATAGATCATTGGCCAGGGTGGAACACCGGGGAGCTGTTTTTT. This gives the protein CASSIDHWPGWNTGELFF.

This clonotype has just a few counts. The V and J genes are TRBV12-3 or TRBV12-4 and TRBJ2-3; 9 bases match TRBD1. V dropped 8 bases and J dropped 3; count of bases not matched to a gene: 12. This CDR3 contains 16 residues. For the CDR3, the DNA is TGTGCCAGCCGGCTCTACAGGACAGGGGTTACAGATACGCAGTATTTT. Translating gives CASRLYRTGVTDTQYF.

This rearrangement joins TRBV6-5 to TRBJ1-6; D is ambiguous. CDR3 length: 16 residues. The germline CDR1 and CDR2 sequences are MNHEY and SVGAGI. V was clipped by 2 bases and J by 0 bases, with 8 bases between them. The CDR3 DNA sequence: TGTGCCAGCAGTTACGCCGGGAGCTCCTATAATTCACCCCTCCACTTT. This sequence encodes CASSYAGSSYNSPLHF.

A few counts support this clonotype. CDR3 in amino acids: CASSSGQGNYEQYF. Here the CDR3 DNA reads TGTGCCAGCAGTTCAGGACAGGGGAACTACGAGCAGTACTTC. V gene TRBV7-8 combines with J gene TRBJ2-7; TRBD1 agrees at 9 bases. CDR1 is SGHVS and CDR2 is FQNEAQ in the germline V gene. The J segment lost 3 bases and the V segment lost 6 bases, leaving 6 bases of the junction unmatched. The CDR3 loop spans 14 amino acids.

This clonotype showed up many times. The chain uses TRBV7-3 and TRBJ1-1, with 9 bases lining up with TRBD1. The CDR3 is 16 residues long. V was clipped by 5 bases and J by 1 base; unmatched bases: 8. Germline V gives CDR1 SGHTA, CDR2 FQGTGA. CDR3 protein: CASSQLDRGRNTEAFF. The CDR3 DNA is TGTGCCAGCAGCCAGCTGGACAGGGGAAGGAACACTGAAGCTTTCTTT.

V is TRBV12-5 and J is TRBJ1-1; possible D gene TRBD1, 6 bases. Germline V lookup: CDR1 LGHNT, CDR2 FRNRAP. The CDR3 has 16 amino acids. Trimming removed 7 bases at V and 6 bases at J, with 24 bases between. In nucleotides, the CDR3 is TGTGCTAGTGATTCTGAAGGGGCGCTTGGGGGCTCTGAAGCTTTCTTT. Translated, it gives CASDSEGALGGSEAFF.

There are a few counts of this clonotype. J is TRBJ2-5 and V is TRBV7-8; 8 nucleotides match TRBD1. This CDR3 has 16 residues. Looked up from germline, CDR1 is SGHVS and CDR2 is FQNEAQ. V lost 0 bases, J lost 4 bases, and 7 bases stayed unmatched. The CDR3 sequence is CASSLAPGGPAETQYF. The CDR3 DNA is TGTGCCAGCAGCTTAGCTCCAGGGGGCCCGGCAGAGACCCAGTACTTC. Based on the CDR3 plus reference TRBV7-8 and TRBJ2-5, the full variable domain is GAGVSQSPRYKVAKRGQDVALRCDPISGHVSLFWYQQALGQGPEFLTYFQNEAQLDKSGLPSDRFFAERPEGSVSTLKIQRTQQEDSAVYLCASSLAPGGPAETQYFGPGTRLLVL.

This clonotype was found a few times. The V call is TRBV29-1, the J call TRBJ1-2, with a weak D call TRBD1 (6 bases). The V gene lost 6 bases and the J gene lost 0 bases, with 14 bases spanning the gap. Looked up from germline, CDR1 is SQVTM and CDR2 is ANQGSEA. The CDR3 runs to 14 residues. CDR3 amino acids: CSVIRDIANYGYTF. The CDR3 bases are TGCAGCGTAATCCGGGACATCGCTAACTATGGCTACACCTTC.

This clonotype was observed many times. This chain connects TRBV10-3 to TRBJ1-1; 7 bases match TRBD1. The germline V gene has CDR1 ENHRY and CDR2 SYGVKD. V gave up 8 bases and J gave up 5 bases; unmatched junction bases: 8. This CDR3 comprises 13 residues. This CDR3 is CAIGYDRATEAFF. The CDR3 bases are TGTGCCATCGGGTACGACAGGGCAACTGAAGCTTTCTTT.

This clonotype was picked up a small number of times. J is TRBJ2-2 and V is TRBV20-1; 8 nucleotides line up with TRBD2. The CDR3 contains 13 residues. Germline assignment: CDR1 DFQATT and CDR2 SNEGSKA (reference sequence). V lost 6 bases to trimming and J lost 7 bases; unmatched junction nucleotides: 7. The CDR3: CSARSGTVGELFF. CDR3 nucleotides: TGCAGTGCGCGTAGCGGGACGGTCGGGGAGCTGTTTTTT.

The V call is TRBV20-1, the J call TRBJ2-1; D unclear. Germline values: CDR1 DFQATT, CDR2 SNEGSKA (reference sequence). Trimming took 3 bases from V and 6 from J, leaving 15 bases between them. The CDR3 sequence is 14 residues long. CDR3 protein: CSARERPIPNEQFF. CDR3 coding DNA: TGCAGTGCTAGGGAACGCCCCATTCCCAATGAGCAGTTCTTC.

J is TRBJ1-2 and V is TRBV11-2; TRBD1 aligns across 8 bases. The trim removed 5 bases at V and 5 bases at J, leaving 10 bases unmatched. CDR3 size: 15 residues. Germline lookup yields CDR1 SGHAT and CDR2 FQNNGV. The CDR3 nucleotides read TGTGCCAGCAGCGCCGACAGGGGAGGAGTGTATGGCTACACCTTC. It specifies CASSADRGGVYGYTF. Filled out from reference TRBV11-2 and TRBJ1-2, the complete variable domain reads EAGVAQSPRYKIIEKRQSVAFWCNPISGHATLYWYQQILGQGPKLLIQFQNNGVVDDSQLPKDRFSAERLKGVDSTLKIQPAKLEDSAVYLCASSADRGGVYGYTFGSGTRLTVV.

Only a few counts were recorded for this clonotype. V and J are TRBV20-1 and TRBJ2-3; a weak D match, TRBD1 (5 bases). Trimming took 3 bases from V and 1 from J, leaving 8 bases between them. The germline V gene has CDR1 DFQATT and CDR2 SNEGSKA (reference sequence). The length of the CDR3 is 13 residues. CDR3 residues: CSASARGTDTQYF. CDR3 nucleotides: TGCAGTGCTAGTGCCAGGGGCACAGATACGCAGTATTTT.

This clonotype has a count of ten or more. The chain joins TRBV9 to TRBJ1-2; no reliable D call. The ends were cut back, 3 bases at V and 4 bases at J, with 7 bases in the middle. This CDR3 spans 12 amino acids. Looked up from germline, CDR1 is SGDLS and CDR2 is YYNGEE. The CDR3 DNA reads TGTGCCAGCAGCGCCCAGATCTATGGCTACACCTTC. Its translation is CASSAQIYGYTF.